The 15 T cell receptor beta chains reported below all come from one sample, sequenced in a study of control samples from healthy donors and cancer patients. Using immunoSEQ multiplex PCR, the repertoire was profiled, and TCRdb retains in-frame clones only, with some absent. This table holds under 150,000 clones, around 87% found once. Sequenced sample: blood. These receptors all come from a man in his sixties in good health.

This chain uses TRBV5-1 with TRBJ2-7, with 10 bases lining up with TRBD1. Germline CDR1 is SGHRS and CDR2 is YFSETQ. The CDR3 has 16 residues. Trimming at V came to 4 bases and at J to 6 bases, leaving 13 bases not matched to a gene. DNA for the CDR3: TGCGCCAGCAGCCCGAAGGGGACAGGGGTGATCCGCGAGCAGTACTTC. Its translation is CASSPKGTGVIREQYF.

The chain is built from TRBV19 and TRBJ1-5, with unresolved D. The germline gives CDR1 LNHDA, CDR2 SQIVND (reference sequence). Trimming cost V 5 bases and J 7 bases, with 9 bases left between them. The CDR3 has 12 residues. This chain's CDR3 is CASSFREQPQHF. The CDR3 nucleotides are TGTGCCAGTAGTTTTCGTGAACAGCCCCAGCATTTT.

This clone occurred a few times. The CDR3 spells CASSLVLAGGNEQFF. In DNA, the CDR3 is TGTGCCAGCAGTTTGGTGCTAGCGGGGGGCAATGAGCAGTTCTTC. V is TRBV28 and J is TRBJ2-1; the match to TRBD2 covers 11 bases. Looked up from germline, CDR1 is MDHEN and CDR2 is SYDVKM. The J segment lost 6 bases and the V segment lost 3 bases, leaving 4 bases of the junction unmatched. The CDR3 runs to 15 residues.

The rearrangement links TRBV5-1 to TRBJ2-6, with a possible D match to TRBD1 (6 bases). The germline gives CDR1 SGHRS, CDR2 YFSETQ. The CDR3 sequence is 15 residues long. Trimming stripped 2 bases from V and 5 bases from J, with 11 bases between. The CDR3 loop is CASSFGQIWANVLTF. CDR3 DNA: TGCGCCAGCAGCTTCGGACAGATCTGGGCCAACGTCCTGACTTTC.

The J gene is TRBJ1-3, the V gene TRBV15; 7 bases align to TRBD1. This CDR3 is 17 amino acids long. The trim removed 0 bases at V and 4 bases at J, leaving 9 bases unmatched. Germline CDR1 and CDR2: LNHNV and YYDKDF (reference sequence). CDR3 in amino acids: CATSRDKTGFTGNTIYF. CDR3 DNA: TGTGCCACCAGCAGAGACAAGACAGGGTTCACCGGAAACACCATATATTTT.

J is TRBJ2-7 and V is TRBV12-3 or TRBV12-4; D may be TRBD1 or TRBD2 (5 bases each). Trimming took off 3 bases at V and 10 bases at J, with 16 bases between the two ends. The CDR3 has 13 residues. The CDR3 loop reads CASSFESGGEQYF. DNA of the CDR3: TGTGCCAGCAGTTTTGAAAGTGGGGGTGAACAGTACTTC.

The chain carries TRBV19 and TRBJ1-2; tentatively, D is TRBD1 (5 bases). CDR1 LNHDA and CDR2 SQIVND come from the germline V gene (reference sequence). V was pared by 6 bases and J by 5 bases, with 13 bases between. There are 13 residues in the CDR3. The CDR3 DNA reads TGTGCCAGTAGGACCGTCCCAGGGTATGGCTACACCTTC. It specifies CASRTVPGYGYTF.

The V call is TRBV11-3, the J call TRBJ2-7; 9 bases fit TRBD1. Germline CDR1 is SGHNT and CDR2 is YENEEA. J lost 5 bases, V lost 5 bases, and 4 bases had no gene match. CDR3 length: 13 residues. In DNA form, the CDR3 reads TGTGCCAGCAGCGCCCGGACAGGGGACGAGCAGTACTTC. Its protein product is CASSARTGDEQYF.

The chain uses TRBV28 and TRBJ2-5, with TRBD1 matching over 7 bases. CDR1 and CDR2 from the germline V gene are MDHEN and SYDVKM. V was pared by 4 bases and J by 2 bases, with 19 bases of the junction left unmatched. The CDR3 is 19 amino acids. CDR3 sequence reads: CASSWVGGRSTGVQETQYF. The CDR3 coding sequence is TGTGCCAGCAGTTGGGTTGGGGGAAGGAGCACAGGGGTACAAGAGACCCAGTACTTC. Full variable domain (remainder filled in from reference TRBV28 and TRBJ2-5): DVKVTQSSRYLVKRTGEKVFLECVQDMDHENMFWYRQDPGLGLRLIYFSYDVKMKEKGDIPEGYSVSREKKERFSLILESASTNQTSMYLCASSWVGGRSTGVQETQYFGPGTRLLVL.

The V and J genes are TRBV19 and TRBJ1-1; weak D call: TRBD1 (5 bases). Trimming cost V 2 bases and J 5 bases, with 9 bases left between them. The V gene's germline CDR1 is LNHDA and CDR2 SQIVND (reference sequence). This CDR3 contains 13 residues. The CDR3 region is CASSIQGETEAFF. The CDR3 coding sequence is TGTGCCAGTAGTATACAGGGAGAGACTGAAGCTTTCTTT. The full variable domain, completed using reference TRBV19 and TRBJ1-1, is DGGITQSPKYLFRKEGQNVTLSCEQNLNHDAMYWYRQDPGQGLRLIYYSQIVNDFQKGDIAEGYSVSREKKESFPLTVTSAQKNPTAFYLCASSIQGETEAFFGQGTRLTVV.

The rearrangement links TRBV6-4 to TRBJ1-3, with TRBD1 identical over 7 bases. Germline V lookup: CDR1 MRHNA, CDR2 SNTAGT. The trim removed 4 bases at V and 0 bases at J, leaving 6 bases unmatched. This CDR3 region has 16 residues. CDR3 nucleotides: TGTGCCAGCAGTGGGTCGCCAGGGGGCTCTGGAAACACCATATATTTT. As protein: CASSGSPGGSGNTIYF.

V usage is TRBV6-5 and J usage is TRBJ1-5, with D perhaps matching TRBD1 (6 bases). Germline CDR1 reads MNHEY; CDR2 reads SVGAGI. Trimming took off 5 bases at V and 3 bases at J, with 14 bases between the two ends. This CDR3 is 15 amino acids long. The CDR3 here is CASSPGNRANQPQHF. In nucleotides, the CDR3 is TGTGCCAGCAGTCCGGGGAACAGGGCCAATCAGCCCCAGCATTTT.

This clone was seen only once. V is TRBV24-1 and J is TRBJ2-1; possible D gene TRBD2, 6 bases. CDR3 length: 15 residues. Per germline, CDR1 KGHDR and CDR2 SFDVKD. Between the trimmed V and J ends, which lost 3 bases and 5 bases, there was a span of 13 bases. The CDR3, as DNA: TGTGCCACCAGTGATCCCGGGACTCCCCACAATGAGCAGTTCTTC. As protein: CATSDPGTPHNEQFF.

The chain links TRBV4-3 to TRBJ1-2; 12 nucleotides align to TRBD1. CDR1 LGHNA and CDR2 YSLEER come from the germline V gene. Germline trimming cut 3 bases from V and 7 bases from J; bases unmatched to any gene: 9. The CDR3 runs to 16 residues. For the CDR3, the DNA is TGCGCCAGCAGCCAGGCCGGGACAGGGGGCGCAGGTGGCTACACCTTC. It yields the protein CASSQAGTGGAGGYTF.

The rearrangement uses TRBV6-2 or TRBV6-3 and TRBJ2-3; D unclear. This CDR3 is 12 amino acids long. Germline CDR1 is MNHEY and CDR2 is SVGEGT. Trimming pared 6 bases from V and 2 bases from J, leaving 6 bases between. The CDR3 protein is CASSTATDTQYF. In DNA form, the CDR3 reads TGTGCCAGCAGCACCGCCACAGATACGCAGTATTTT.